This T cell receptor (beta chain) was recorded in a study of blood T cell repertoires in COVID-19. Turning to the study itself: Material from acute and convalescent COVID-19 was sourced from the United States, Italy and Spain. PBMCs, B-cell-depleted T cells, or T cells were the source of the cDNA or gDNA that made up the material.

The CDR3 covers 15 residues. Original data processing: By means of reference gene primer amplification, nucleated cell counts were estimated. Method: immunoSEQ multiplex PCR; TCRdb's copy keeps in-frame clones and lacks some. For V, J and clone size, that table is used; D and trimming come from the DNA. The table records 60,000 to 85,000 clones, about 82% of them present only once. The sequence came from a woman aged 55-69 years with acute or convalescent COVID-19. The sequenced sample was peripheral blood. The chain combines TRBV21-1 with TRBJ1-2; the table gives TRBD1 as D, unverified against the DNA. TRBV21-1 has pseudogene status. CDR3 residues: CASSYLDRTNYGYTF. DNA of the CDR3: TGTGCCAGCAGCTATCTCGACAGGACTAACTATGGCTACACCTTC.